This TCR beta chain was obtained from a study of T cell responses to AZD1222 COVID-19 vaccine. With regard to this clone: The antigen remains undetermined.

Broader study findings: Among the donors, most were white British and more were female, and clonal diversity was possibly underestimated.

The table came from immunoSEQ multiplex PCR; TCRdb's copy has only in-frame clones and leaves some out. The sample includes some 170,000 clones, about 92% of them seen just once. Samples with a second dose at about 4 or about 12 weeks were pooled together. The sample was peripheral blood, taken 28 days after the second AZD1222 dose. The sequence was obtained from an adult who received the AZD1222 COVID-19 vaccine.

The CDR3: CASSSKEGTGGAYRYGYTF. In nucleotides, the CDR3 is TGTGCCAGCAGCTCAAAAGAAGGGACAGGGGGCGCTTACCGGTATGGCTACACCTTC. This chain links TRBV21-1 with TRBJ1-2; the table's D call of TRBD1 was not tested on the DNA. TRBV21-1 is a pseudogene locus. The CDR3 totals 19 residues.